This is a list of T cell receptor beta chains from one sample in a study of shared clonotypes between healthy human individuals. TCRdb keeps only in-frame clones here, not all; method: immunoSEQ multiplex PCR. In the table there are nearly 1 million clones, about 80% of which are singletons. What was sequenced was memory CD4+ T cells sorted from blood. Receptors originate from a young man in good health. The conserved cysteine and the conserved F or W are not part of the CDR3 here. The D gene is left open where the match is weak.

d_call v_call cdr3_aa
TRBD1 TRBV10-3 AISYRGLETQY
. TRBV7-2 ASSYRGTGANVLT
. TRBV11-1 ASLRQGYSTDTQY
TRBD2 TRBV7-3 ASSSRLAGSTDTQY
. TRBV19 ASSPRPRGVEKLF
. TRBV5-6 ASSDYNEQF
. TRBV6-1 ASREDGNYGYT
TRBD2 TRBV2 AVGSGGSRTGELF
. TRBV19 ASRPATSNQPQH
. TRBV2 ASTRGDGNQPQH
TRBD1 TRBV10-3 AIRGQGIADTQY
TRBD1 TRBV19 ASGYGRGQETQY
. TRBV21-1 ASSKARGQGGLSYEQY
TRBD2 TRBV2 ASTTGGGDTQY
. TRBV10-3 AIFDLGGYEQY
. TRBV15 ATSLQGRDGELF
. TRBV5-5 ASTLLGIRGTEAF
. TRBV7-2 ASSWGEETQY
. TRBV6-4 ASRDSHNSPLH
. TRBV4-1 ASSQDVGSSYNSPLH
TRBD1 TRBV7-7 ASSPGTGGSEQF
. TRBV11-1 ASSPFGGPRGTEAF
TRBD2 TRBV9 ASGLAGAVSYNEQF
. TRBV30 AWRSLGGNTEAF
TRBD2 TRBV5-1 ASRVGTTLTYNEQF
TRBD2 TRBV19 ASSQGTSGSFEQY
. TRBV7-2 ASSLGGREKLF
. TRBV6-6 ASSSGQETQY
TRBD1 TRBV6-1 ASSETGTGRAF
TRBD1 TRBV4-3 ASSQDGMGQGPENEQF
. TRBV28 ASSLTQGGEQF
. TRBV7-2 ASRLSGRSDRETQY
. TRBV30 AWSGTRNEQF
TRBD1 TRBV27 ASSPSPPGQGYNSPLH
. TRBV28 ASSYYADNEQF
TRBD1 TRBV11-3 ASSTGTGTTDTQY
TRBD1 TRBV30 AWSGQGKNEQF
. TRBV30 AWSVGLADYTDTQY
. TRBV6-1 ASSAIRDGGYT
. TRBV4-1 ASSQVGEGLGNTIY
TRBD2 TRBV7-2 ASSLVAGTSGSYEQY